This TCR beta chain was retrieved from a study of blood T cell repertoires in COVID-19. Clones were read by immunoSEQ multiplex PCR, and TCRdb kept only the in-frame ones, dropping some. In the table there are roughly 230,000 clones, approximately 88% of which are singletons. CDR1 SGDLS and CDR2 YYNGEE come from the germline V gene. There are 13 residues in the CDR3. Between the trimmed V and J ends, which lost 0 bases and 5 bases, there was a span of 8 bases. This clonotype originated in a man aged 35 to 55 with acute or convalescent COVID-19. Sequenced input: peripheral blood. The V and J genes are TRBV9 and TRBJ1-2, with D possibly TRBD1 on 5 matching bases. The CDR3 sequence is CASSVGTRYGYTF. The CDR3 DNA follows: TGTGCCAGCAGCGTAGGGACAAGATATGGCTACACCTTC.